This T cell receptor beta chain was identified in a study of cytomegalovirus exposure and HLA in healthy donors. PCR amplification relied on 60 Vbeta primers (plus 13 Jbeta primers). The repertoire was sequenced with immunoSEQ multiplex PCR; TCRdb's copy has only in-frame clones and lacks some. The sample yields 190,000 or so clones, 75% to 85% seen once. CDR3 length: 13 amino acids. Deletions cut 4 bases from V and 3 bases from J, with 10 bases between. The germline CDR1 and CDR2 sequences are GTSNPN and SVGIG (reference sequence). The TCR sequence derives from a boy aged 5-17 years in good health and CMV-seronegative. The material sequenced was PBMCs. The J gene is TRBJ2-1, the V gene TRBV30, with D unclear. This CDR3 reads CAWKYTGYNEQFF. The DNA of the CDR3 is TGTGCCTGGAAATATACGGGCTACAATGAGCAGTTCTTC.